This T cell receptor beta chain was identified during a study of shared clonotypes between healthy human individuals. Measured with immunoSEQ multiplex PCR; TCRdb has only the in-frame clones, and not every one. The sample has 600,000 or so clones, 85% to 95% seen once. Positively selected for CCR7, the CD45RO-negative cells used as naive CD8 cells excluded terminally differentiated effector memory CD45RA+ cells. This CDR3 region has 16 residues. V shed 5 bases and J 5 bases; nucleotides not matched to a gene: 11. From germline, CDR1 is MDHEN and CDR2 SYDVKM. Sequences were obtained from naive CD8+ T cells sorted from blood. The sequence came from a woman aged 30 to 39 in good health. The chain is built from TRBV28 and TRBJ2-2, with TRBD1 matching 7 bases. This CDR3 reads CASSTSYRGRTGELFF. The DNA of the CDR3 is TGTGCCAGCAGTACATCATACAGGGGTCGAACCGGGGAGCTGTTTTTT.